Listed below are T cell receptor beta chains from one sample, sequenced in a study of shared clonotypes between healthy human individuals. Assay: immunoSEQ multiplex PCR; the TCRdb copy retains only in-frame clones and omits some. Altogether hundreds of thousands of clones are present, about 96% being singletons, with the ten largest covering around 0.058%. Sequences were obtained from naive CD4+ T cells sorted from blood. The origin of the receptors is a woman in her twenties or thirties in good health. The CDR3 runs from the conserved cysteine through the conserved F or W. The order of the fields is J gene, clone size, D gene, V gene, CDR3 DNA, CDR3 protein. The D gene is left open where the match is weak. Part of the rows lack a size; the others show once, few, many or a class for expanded clones.

TRBJ1-4	NA	TRBD1	TRBV19	TGTGCCAGTAGTACCGGACAGGGGCCTGCAACTAATGAAAAACTGTTTTTT	CASSTGQGPATNEKLFF
TRBJ2-7	NA	NA	TRBV18	TGTGCCAGCTCACCAGGACCGACCTACGAGCAGTACTTC	CASSPGPTYEQYF
TRBJ2-7	NA	NA	TRBV28	TGTGCCAGCAGACCCCCGGTGGGCGGGGCTCCTAGCTCCTACGAGCAGTACTTC	CASRPPVGGAPSSYEQYF
TRBJ2-5	NA	NA	TRBV28	TGTGCCAGCACCTTTGGCGGGACAAGACAAGAGACCCAGTACTTC	CASTFGGTRQETQYF
TRBJ1-5	NA	NA	TRBV2	TGTGCCAGCAGTGAATTTCGTGTCAATCAGCCCCAGCATTTT	CASSEFRVNQPQHF
TRBJ2-3	NA	NA	TRBV5-6	TGTGCCAAAAATCCCAAGGGGTCAGATACGCAGTATTTT	CAKNPKGSDTQYF
TRBJ2-7	NA	TRBD1	TRBV19	TGTGCCAGTAGTACTAAGACAGGGGGAGGCTACGAGCAGTACTTC	CASSTKTGGGYEQYF
TRBJ2-3	NA	TRBD2	TRBV28	TGTGCCAGCAGCCTAGCCGGGACTAGCGGTTACACAGATACGCAGTATTTT	CASSLAGTSGYTDTQYF
TRBJ1-4	NA	TRBD1	TRBV30	TGTGCCTGGAGTATAGTAGGGACAGGGCTGCCGGTGAATGAAAAACTGTTTTTT	CAWSIVGTGLPVNEKLFF
TRBJ2-2	NA	TRBD1	TRBV19	TGTGCCAGTAGTATTGGGACAGGGTTAACCGGGGAGCTGTTTTTT	CASSIGTGLTGELFF
TRBJ1-1	NA	NA	TRBV30	TGTGCCTGGACCCCGGGGGGGTTCCACACTGAAGCTTTCTTT	CAWTPGGFHTEAFF
TRBJ2-2	once	NA	TRBV7-6	TGTGCCAGCAGCTCCGGGCCCGGAGGGACCGGGGAGCTGTTTTTT	CASSSGPGGTGELFF
TRBJ2-1	once	TRBD2	TRBV4-2	TGTGCCAGCAGCCCGATCCAAGAATCGCTAGCGGGAGGCTATGAGCAGTTCTTC	CASSPIQESLAGGYEQFF
TRBJ2-2	once	TRBD1	TRBV11-2	TGTGCCAGCAGCTTAGTGGGACAGGGGATTTTAGGGGAGCTGTTTTTT	CASSLVGQGILGELFF
TRBJ1-1	NA	NA	TRBV5-4	TGTGCCAGCAGCTGGGGGGGCTTTAGAGCCCTTCCCGAAGCTTTCTTT	CASSWGGFRALPEAFF
TRBJ1-3	NA	TRBD1	TRBV5-6	TGTGCCAGCAGCAAGTACAACAGGGGGTCTGGAAACACCATATATTTT	CASSKYNRGSGNTIYF
TRBJ2-1	NA	TRBD2	TRBV5-1	TGCGCCAGCAGCCCCGAAGGCAGCGGGAGTGGGAATGAGCAGTTCTTC	CASSPEGSGSGNEQFF
TRBJ2-7	once	NA	TRBV28	TGTGCCAGCAGCCTTACAGGGGGAGGGGACGAGCAGTACTTC	CASSLTGGGDEQYF
TRBJ2-7	NA	TRBD2	TRBV18	TGTGCCAGCTCATCCTCGGGCCTAGCGGTTATTACGGGCGAGCAGTACTTC	CASSSSGLAVITGEQYF
TRBJ1-2	NA	TRBD1	TRBV6-5	TGTGCCAGCAGTTACTCCGGGACAGCCTTGTATGGCTACACCTTC	CASSYSGTALYGYTF
TRBJ2-3	NA	TRBD2	TRBV9	TGTGCCAGCAGCCCTCGACTAGCGGAAGGCACAGATACGCAGTATTTT	CASSPRLAEGTDTQYF
TRBJ2-1	NA	NA	TRBV6-1	TGTGCCAGCAGTGAAGCGCTGACACCGGGCTATGAGCAGTTCTTC	CASSEALTPGYEQFF
TRBJ2-5	once	TRBD2	TRBV28	TGTGCCAGCAGTCCGACTAGCGGGATTTTGGAGACCCAGTACTTC	CASSPTSGILETQYF
TRBJ2-7	NA	TRBD1	TRBV28	TGTGCCAGCAGTCCGTGGACAGGGGGAGCGCACGAGCAGTACTTC	CASSPWTGGAHEQYF
TRBJ2-3	NA	TRBD2	TRBV5-6	TGTGCCAGCAGCCTGTTAGCGGGTCCCACAGATACGCAGTATTTT	CASSLLAGPTDTQYF
TRBJ2-7	NA	NA	TRBV11-1	TGTGCCAGCAGCTTGCAGGGGACCTACGAGCAGTACTTC	CASSLQGTYEQYF
TRBJ2-1	NA	TRBD2	TRBV2	TGTGCCAGCAGCCGGGGACTAGCGGGAGTACAGGGTGAGCAGTTCTTC	CASSRGLAGVQGEQFF
TRBJ2-3	NA	NA	TRBV28	TGTGCCAGCAGTGAGACTAGAAAATCCACAGATACGCAGTATTTT	CASSETRKSTDTQYF
TRBJ2-4	NA	NA	TRBV5-6	TGTGCCAGCAGCTTGGCGGCTGTTCAGTACTTC	CASSLAAVQYF
TRBJ1-2	NA	TRBD1	TRBV7-9	TGTGCCAGCAGCTTAGAGGGGACAGGGACAAGTGTCTATGGCTACACCTTC	CASSLEGTGTSVYGYTF
TRBJ2-3	NA	TRBD2	TRBV7-3	TGTGCCAGCAGCAAGACTAGCCTGAGCACAGATACGCAGTATTTT	CASSKTSLSTDTQYF
TRBJ2-7	NA	NA	TRBV28	TGTGCCAGCAGTATGGGGGCGCGGAGGGCGAGGCTCGAGCAGTACTTC	CASSMGARRARLEQYF
TRBJ2-1	NA	TRBD1	TRBV11-2	TGTGCCAGCAGCTTAATGGGCGGTACAGGGGCGTTCAGTGAGCAGTTCTTC	CASSLMGGTGAFSEQFF
TRBJ1-2	NA	NA	TRBV11-3	TGTGCCAGCAGCTCCGAGGGGAAATTAACTTTTGGCTACACCTTC	CASSSEGKLTFGYTF
TRBJ2-7	NA	TRBD2	TRBV30	TGTGCCTGGCGTAGCGGGTCCTCCTACGAGCAGTACTTC	CAWRSGSSYEQYF
TRBJ1-1	NA	NA	TRBV29-1	TGCAGCGCCGAAGAGGGTATGAACACTGAAGCTTTCTTT	CSAEEGMNTEAFF
TRBJ1-6	NA	TRBD1	TRBV19	TGTGCCAGTAGTATCAGTGTCACCGGGACAGATAATTCACCCCTCCACTTT	CASSISVTGTDNSPLHF
TRBJ2-3	NA	TRBD2	TRBV19	TGTGCCAGTAGTATGCCGGGAGGGCCGTCGCAAGATACGCAGTATTTT	CASSMPGGPSQDTQYF
TRBJ2-1	NA	TRBD1	TRBV2	TGTGCCAGCAGATTGGGACAGTACAATGAGCAGTTCTTC	CASRLGQYNEQFF
TRBJ1-1	NA	TRBD1	TRBV27	TGTGCCAGCAGTACTGGACAGGAGGGCACTGAAGCTTTCTTT	CASSTGQEGTEAFF
TRBJ2-2	NA	TRBD2	TRBV19	TGTGCCAGTAGTATAGACGGGTTAGCGGGAGCGGGGGAGCTGTTTTTT	CASSIDGLAGAGELFF
TRBJ1-4	NA	TRBD1	TRBV7-2	TGTGCCAGCAGCCAAGAATGGACAGGAAATGAAAAACTGTTTTTT	CASSQEWTGNEKLFF
TRBJ1-1	NA	NA	TRBV11-3	TGTGCCAGCAGCGCCTATAACACTGAAGCTTTCTTT	CASSAYNTEAFF
TRBJ1-5	NA	NA	TRBV28	TGTGCCAGCAGTTTAGGGACACCACAGCCCCAGCATTTT	CASSLGTPQPQHF
TRBJ2-7	NA	NA	TRBV4-1	TGCGCCAGCAGCCAGCGGGACAGCCTAACCTACGAGCAGTACTTC	CASSQRDSLTYEQYF
TRBJ1-1	NA	TRBD1	TRBV10-3	TGTGCCATCAGGGACAGGGAGGGCACTGAAGCTTTCTTT	CAIRDREGTEAFF
TRBJ2-3	once	NA	TRBV7-3	TGTGCCAGCAGCGGAATTTGGGCAGATACGCAGTATTTT	CASSGIWADTQYF
TRBJ2-5	NA	NA	TRBV27	TGTGCCAGCAGTCCACAGGGCCAAGAGACCCAGTACTTC	CASSPQGQETQYF
TRBJ2-7	NA	NA	TRBV5-1	TGCGCCAGCACGGAGGGGTACGAGCAGTACTTC	CASTEGYEQYF
TRBJ1-3	NA	NA	TRBV6-6	TGTGCCAGCAGAAAAATTGATTCTGGAAACACCATATATTTT	CASRKIDSGNTIYF